This T cell receptor (beta chain) was recorded in a study of OX40 agonist ivuxolimab in advanced cancers. Germline assignment: CDR1 SNHLY and CDR2 FYNNEI. The CDR3 is 14 residues long. V was cut by 5 bases and J by 1 base, with 11 bases left in between. TCRdb's table, derived via immunoSEQ multiplex PCR, lists solely in-frame clones and lacks some. The sample carries about 33,000 clones, about 74% recorded once. The J gene is TRBJ1-1, the V gene TRBV2, with D tentatively TRBD1 (6 bases). This receptor was identified in an adult with an advanced solid tumor such as melanoma, head and neck, liver or kidney cancer. The sequencing used CD4+ or CD8+ T cells sorted from blood, collected in a trial of the OX40 agonist ivuxolimab. The CDR3 protein is CASSRPDRNTEAFF. The DNA for the CDR3 is TGTGCCAGCAGTAGGCCGGACAGGAACACTGAAGCTTTCTTT.